This TCR beta chain is drawn from a study of blood T cell repertoires in COVID-19. Study-level background: Samples came from the United States, Italy and Spain, spanning acute and convalescent COVID-19. Sample material is recorded as cDNA or gDNA derived from T cells, B-cell-depleted T cells, or PBMCs.

The germline CDR1 and CDR2 sequences are PRHDT and FYEKMQ (reference sequence). Trimming left V 5 bases short and J 7 bases short, with 17 bases between. This CDR3 spans 14 amino acids. TCRdb's table, derived via immunoSEQ multiplex PCR, lists solely in-frame clones and lacks some. The table records more than 200,000 clones, 80% to 90% of them present only once. This clone showed up just a few times. The material sequenced was peripheral blood. The gene calls are TRBV13 and TRBJ1-1; D is uncertain. The sequence was collected from a man aged 40-50 years with acute or convalescent COVID-19. CDR3 amino acids: CASSATPRDSEAFF. CDR3 coding DNA: TGTGCCAGCAGCGCTACGCCGAGGGATAGTGAAGCTTTCTTT.